The 29 T cell receptor beta chains below come from one sample, sequenced in a study of STAT5B mutations in CD4+ large granular lymphocyte leukemia. Assay: immunoSEQ multiplex PCR; the TCRdb copy retains only in-frame clones and omits some. The sample lists about 23,000 clones, 79% occurring once. Sequencing was performed on CD4+ T cells from blood buffy coats. These receptors originate from a human donor in good health.

This chain uses TRBV11-3 with TRBJ1-1; a weak D match, TRBD1 (6 bases). CDR1 SGHNT and CDR2 YENEEA come from the germline V gene. Trimming pared 2 bases from V and 1 base from J, leaving 11 bases between. There are 15 residues in the CDR3. CDR3 sequence (DNA): TGTGCCAGCAGCTTACAGGGACACCCGAACACTGAAGCTTTCTTT. Protein sequence: CASSLQGHPNTEAFF. Full variable domain (rest looked up from reference TRBV11-3 and TRBJ1-1): EAGVVQSPRYKIIEKKQPVAFWCNPISGHNTLYWYLQNLGQGPELLIRYENEEAVDDSQLPKDRFSAERLKGVDSTLKIQPAELGDSAVYLCASSLQGHPNTEAFFGQGTRLTVV.

This rearrangement joins TRBV6-1 to TRBJ2-1; 13 nucleotides match TRBD2. V gave up 7 bases and J gave up 7 bases; unmatched junction bases: 10. The CDR3 runs to 16 residues. Germline loops: CDR1 MNHNS, CDR2 SASEGT. CDR3 DNA: TGTGCCAGCACTGACCTGGGACTAGCGGGGAGGAATGAGCAGTTCTTC. This translates into CASTDLGLAGRNEQFF.

V gene TRBV6-1 combines with J gene TRBJ2-3; no clear D. Germline lookup yields CDR1 MNHNS and CDR2 SASEGT. The V end was cut by 4 bases, the J end by 4 bases, with 12 bases between. This CDR3 is built from 14 residues. CDR3 nucleotides: TGTGCCAGCAGTGCCGTAAGCTATGCAGATACGCAGTATTTT. Its translation: CASSAVSYADTQYF.

The chain uses TRBV7-2 and TRBJ1-3; TRBD1 might be the D (5 bases). This CDR3 has 15 amino acids. The germline V gene has CDR1 SGHTA and CDR2 FQGNSA. Trimming removed 5 bases from V and 4 bases from J, with 15 bases in between. The CDR3, as DNA: TGTGCCAGCAGCCCCCAATCAGGGTACGGAAACACCATATATTTT. It specifies CASSPQSGYGNTIYF.

The V gene is TRBV11-3, the J gene TRBJ2-1; possibly TRBD2 for D (6 bases). Trimming took 1 base from V and 3 from J, leaving 10 bases between them. The germline gives CDR1 SGHNT, CDR2 YENEEA. This CDR3 has 15 amino acids. CDR3 sequence reads: CASSLAGEFYNEQFF. DNA for the CDR3: TGTGCCAGCAGCTTAGCGGGAGAGTTCTACAATGAGCAGTTCTTC.

The rearrangement joins TRBV6-5 to TRBJ1-5, with a weak D call TRBD1 (5 bases). With 8 bases removed from V and 1 base from J, the gap between germline ends came to 15 bases. The CDR3 contains 15 residues. CDR1 and CDR2 from the germline V gene are MNHEY and SVGAGI. As DNA, the CDR3 is TGTGCCAGCCGGGCCCCAGGGTCGAGCAATCAGCCCCAGCATTTT. The encoded protein is CASRAPGSSNQPQHF.

The rearrangement uses TRBV30 and TRBJ2-2, with D uncertain. Germline V CDR1 and CDR2: GTSNPN, SVGIG (reference sequence). Between the trimmed V and J ends, which lost 4 bases and 1 base, there was a span of 4 bases. CDR3 size: 12 residues. CDR3 sequence reads: CAWTGNTGELFF. CDR3 nucleotides: TGTGCCTGGACAGGGAACACCGGGGAGCTGTTTTTT.

V gene TRBV2 combines with J gene TRBJ2-7, with a possible D match to TRBD1 (7 bases). The CDR3 contains 14 residues. Germline CDR1 reads SNHLY; CDR2 reads FYNNEI. Trimming took off 4 bases at V and 4 bases at J, with 14 bases between the two ends. CDR3 sequence: CASSVGRGVYEQYF. The DNA for the CDR3 is TGTGCCAGCAGTGTAGGCAGGGGGGTATACGAGCAGTACTTC.

This clone was seen only once. This chain links TRBV5-6 with TRBJ2-1; either TRBD1 or TRBD2 may fit D (5 bases each). The CDR3 runs 18 residues. Per the germline V gene, CDR1 is SGHDT and CDR2 is YYEEEE. V was cut by 0 bases and J by 12 bases, with 28 bases left in between. This CDR3 reads CASSLAYGVSAIRGGQFF. As DNA, the CDR3 is TGTGCCAGCAGCTTGGCCTATGGCGTCTCGGCTATACGTGGGGGGCAGTTCTTC.

The J gene is TRBJ1-2, the V gene TRBV9; the match to TRBD1 covers 8 bases. Germline V lookup: CDR1 SGDLS, CDR2 YYNGEE. The ends lost 6 bases at V and 4 bases at J; junction bases unmatched: 8. This CDR3 region has 14 residues. In DNA form, the CDR3 reads TGTGCCAGCACCCATTCGGACAGGGTCTATGGCTACACCTTC. It specifies CASTHSDRVYGYTF. Using reference TRBV9 and TRBJ1-2 for the parts outside the CDR3, the full variable domain is DSGVTQTPKHLITATGQRVTLRCSPRSGDLSVYWYQQSLDQGLQFLIQYYNGEERAKGNILERFSAQQFPDLHSELNLSSLELGDSALYFCASTHSDRVYGYTFGSGTRLTVV.

This clone came up once. The rearrangement joins TRBV7-2 to TRBJ2-5; no firm D call. Trimming pared 1 base from V and 5 bases from J, leaving 11 bases between. The CDR3 is made up of 14 amino acids. Per germline, CDR1 SGHTA and CDR2 FQGNSA. The CDR3 loop reads CASSLEARWETQYF. CDR3 DNA sequence: TGTGCCAGCAGCTTAGAGGCTAGGTGGGAGACCCAGTACTTC. Using reference TRBV7-2 and TRBJ2-5 for the parts outside the CDR3, the full variable domain is GAGVSQSPSNKVTEKGKDVELRCDPISGHTALYWYRQSLGQGLEFLIYFQGNSAPDKSGLPSDRFSAERTGGSVSTLTIQRTQQEDSAVYLCASSLEARWETQYFGPGTRLLVL.

This clone was counted between two and nine times. The chain couples TRBV6-5 to TRBJ2-6; D perhaps matches TRBD2 (6 bases). The CDR3 runs 16 residues. Germline values: CDR1 MNHEY, CDR2 SVGAGI. V dropped 2 bases and J dropped 2 bases, with 10 bases sitting between them. CDR3 in amino acids: CASSYQGGAGANVLTF. CDR3 nucleotide sequence: TGTGCCAGCAGTTACCAAGGCGGGGCTGGGGCCAACGTCCTGACTTTC.

The chain uses TRBV6-5 and TRBJ1-1; no firm D call. Trimming removed 0 bases from V and 5 bases from J, with 13 bases in between. The CDR3 spans 15 residues. From germline, CDR1 is MNHEY and CDR2 SVGAGI. DNA for the CDR3: TGTGCCAGCAGTTACTCCGGGCCGCGGGGAACTGAAGCTTTCTTT. It translates to CASSYSGPRGTEAFF.

The chain links TRBV11-2 to TRBJ2-5; D not certain. Germline-derived CDR1 and CDR2 are SGHAT and FQNNGV. This CDR3 contains 13 residues. V was cut by 5 bases and J by 0 bases, with 7 bases left in between. Here the CDR3 reads CASSIGNQETQYF. The CDR3 region has the DNA TGTGCCAGCAGCATCGGCAACCAAGAGACCCAGTACTTC.

The count of this clone is one. The chain combines TRBV11-3 with TRBJ2-7; weak D call: TRBD1 (5 bases). Per the germline V gene, CDR1 is SGHNT and CDR2 is YENEEA. This CDR3 has 15 residues. V lost 7 bases to trimming and J lost 2 bases, with 18 bases between them. This CDR3 is CASTPRPGPTYEQYF. CDR3 bases: TGTGCCAGCACCCCCCGCCCAGGGCCAACCTACGAGCAGTACTTC. Complete variable domain (other parts from reference TRBV11-3 and TRBJ2-7): EAGVVQSPRYKIIEKKQPVAFWCNPISGHNTLYWYLQNLGQGPELLIRYENEEAVDDSQLPKDRFSAERLKGVDSTLKIQPAELGDSAVYLCASTPRPGPTYEQYFGPGTRLTVT.

This clone was recorded only once. V and J are TRBV10-3 and TRBJ2-7; D possibly corresponds to TRBD2 (7 bases). Germline CDR1 and CDR2: ENHRY and SYGVKD. The CDR3 consists of 16 residues. Trimming cost V 4 bases and J 4 bases, with 20 bases left between them. The CDR3, as DNA: TGTGCCATCAGTGCCTCAGGGAGGGGGGCCGATTACGAGCAGTACTTC. This translates into CAISASGRGADYEQYF.

CDR3 in amino acids: CASSPVGRASYEQYF. CDR3 nucleotide sequence: TGTGCCAGCAGTCCGGTCGGGCGGGCTTCCTACGAGCAGTACTTC. This chain joins TRBV6-5 and TRBJ2-7; D perhaps matches TRBD2 (5 bases). The CDR3 has 15 residues. Trimming shortened V by 5 bases and J by 1 base, and 15 bases separated the two germline ends. Germline-derived CDR1 and CDR2 are MNHEY and SVGAGI.

The CDR3, as DNA: TGTGCCAGCAGTCTACGAACAGGGAGTAGGGCAGATACGCAGTATTTT. Translating it yields CASSLRTGSRADTQYF. The chain uses TRBV28 and TRBJ2-3; a possible D gene is TRBD1 (6 bases). Per the germline V gene, CDR1 is MDHEN and CDR2 is SYDVKM. Trimming removed 5 bases at V and 4 bases at J, with 19 bases between. The CDR3 has 16 residues.

The V gene is TRBV18, the J gene TRBJ1-2; the D is unclear. Germline V gives CDR1 KGHSH, CDR2 LQKENI. The CDR3 totals 15 residues. Trimming cost V 1 base and J 2 bases, with 11 bases left between them. The CDR3 DNA sequence: TGTGCCAGCTCACCACGGGAGGAGATGAACTATGGCTACACCTTC. It yields the protein CASSPREEMNYGYTF. Together with reference TRBV18 and TRBJ1-2, the CDR3 gives the full variable domain: NAGVMQNPRHLVRRRGQEARLRCSPMKGHSHVYWYRQLPEEGLKFMVYLQKENIIDESGMPKERFSAEFPKEGPSILRIQQVVRGDSAAYFCASSPREEMNYGYTFGSGTRLTVV.

This chain connects TRBV10-3 to TRBJ2-3; 9 bases fit TRBD1. CDR1 is ENHRY and CDR2 is SYGVKD in the germline V gene. Germline trimming cut 3 bases from V and 2 bases from J; bases unmatched to any gene: 3. The CDR3 spans 15 residues. The CDR3 sequence is CAISERDRVTDTQYF. DNA for the CDR3: TGTGCCATCAGTGAAAGGGACAGGGTCACAGATACGCAGTATTTT.

V gene TRBV7-6 combines with J gene TRBJ2-2, with D possibly TRBD2 on 6 matching bases. Trimming took off 6 bases at V and 2 bases at J, with 16 bases between the two ends. The CDR3 is 16 residues long. The germline CDR1 and CDR2 sequences are SGHVS and FNYEAQ. The CDR3 nucleotides read TGTGCCAGCAGGCAATCGAGCGGGCCAAACACCGGGGAGCTGTTTTTT. Its translation: CASRQSSGPNTGELFF.

This clone was counted a single time. The rearrangement links TRBV2 to TRBJ2-1, with TRBD2 identical over 14 bases. The germline V gene has CDR1 SNHLY and CDR2 FYNNEI. The CDR3 contains 15 residues. Germline trimming cut 4 bases from V and 9 bases from J; bases unmatched to any gene: 5. CDR3 nucleotide sequence: TGTGCCAGCAGTGCGGGACTAGCGGGAGTAGGTGAGCAGTTCTTC. Protein: CASSAGLAGVGEQFF.

The rearrangement joins TRBV9 to TRBJ2-6, with D possibly being TRBD1 or TRBD2 (5 bases each). Trimming took off 2 bases at V and 0 bases at J, with 12 bases between the two ends. Germline-derived CDR1 and CDR2 are SGDLS and YYNGEE. The CDR3 consists of 17 residues. CDR3 residues: CASSVQGRGSGANVLTF. CDR3 DNA sequence: TGTGCCAGCAGCGTTCAGGGCCGGGGCTCTGGGGCCAACGTCCTGACTTTC.

The rearrangement joins TRBV5-4 to TRBJ2-3; TRBD2 aligns across 11 bases. V shed 4 bases and J 7 bases; nucleotides not matched to a gene: 8. In germline, CDR1 is SGHNT, CDR2 YYREEE (reference sequence). This CDR3 has 15 residues. The CDR3 loop reads CASSTRLAGRHTQYF. DNA of the CDR3: TGTGCCAGCAGCACCCGACTAGCGGGACGCCATACGCAGTATTTT. Looking up the rest from reference TRBV5-4 and TRBJ2-3 gives the full variable domain: ETGVTQSPTHLIKTRGQQVTLRCSSQSGHNTVSWYQQALGQGPQFIFQYYREEENGRGNFPPRFSGLQFPNYSSELNVNALELDDSALYLCASSTRLAGRHTQYFGPGTRLTVL.

The genes are TRBV18 and TRBJ2-1; 11 bases align to TRBD1. The ends lost 5 bases at V and 10 bases at J; junction bases unmatched: 7. Germline V gives CDR1 KGHSH, CDR2 LQKENI. This CDR3 spans 14 amino acids. The CDR3 sequence: CASSAGTGGIEQFF. In DNA form, the CDR3 reads TGTGCCAGCTCAGCCGGGACAGGGGGAATAGAGCAGTTCTTC.

The genes are TRBV18 and TRBJ2-7; unclear D gene. Trimming stripped 2 bases from V and 2 bases from J, with 4 bases between. The CDR3 has 12 amino acids. Germline V lookup: CDR1 KGHSH, CDR2 LQKENI. CDR3 sequence: CASSPVPYEQYF. The CDR3, as DNA: TGTGCCAGCTCACCAGTCCCCTACGAGCAGTACTTC.

The chain links TRBV10-3 to TRBJ2-3, with TRBD2 matching over 7 bases. The length of the CDR3 is 15 residues. Germline V lookup: CDR1 ENHRY, CDR2 SYGVKD. The trim removed 6 bases at V and 1 base at J, leaving 7 bases unmatched. The CDR3 DNA sequence: TGTGCCATCAGCGAACTAGGGAGGGGCACAGATACGCAGTATTTT. Amino acids: CAISELGRGTDTQYF.

The rearrangement links TRBV30 to TRBJ2-2; TRBD2 might be the D (6 bases). The CDR3 loop spans 15 amino acids. The germline gives CDR1 GTSNPN, CDR2 SVGIG (reference sequence). V gave up 3 bases and J gave up 4 bases, with 15 bases separating them. The CDR3 DNA follows: TGTGCCTGGAGAAGGGAGGACATGCTCACCGGGGAGCTGTTTTTT. The encoded protein is CAWRREDMLTGELFF. The whole variable domain, remainder taken from reference TRBV30 and TRBJ2-2, is SQTIHQWPATLVQPVGSPLSLECTVEGTSNPNLYWYRQAAGRGLQLLFYSVGIGQISSEVPQNLSASRPQDRQFILSSKKLLLSDSGFYLCAWRREDMLTGELFFGEGSRLTVL.

The J gene is TRBJ2-1, the V gene TRBV5-1; 11 bases match TRBD2. The CDR3 loop spans 16 amino acids. The V gene end was trimmed by 0 bases and the J gene end by 8 bases; junction bases not matched to a gene: 7. The germline V gene encodes CDR1 SGHRS and CDR2 YFSETQ. CDR3 region: CASSLVRTSGSHEQFF. The CDR3 bases are TGCGCCAGCAGCTTGGTTAGGACTAGCGGGTCCCATGAGCAGTTCTTC.